These 27 T cell receptor beta chains came from one sample sequenced in a study of blood T cell repertoires in COVID-19. Method: immunoSEQ multiplex PCR; TCRdb's copy keeps in-frame clones and lacks some. The profile covers roughly 76,000 clones, with around 93% appearing a single time and roughly 5% taken by the ten largest. Sequenced: peripheral blood. The source of these receptors is a woman aged 55 to 70 with active COVID-19.

The chain joins TRBV9 to TRBJ2-4, with 9 bases matching TRBD2. With 0 bases clipped from V and 6 bases from J, the junction kept 10 bases outside the gene matches. Germline CDR1 SGDLS, CDR2 YYNGEE. The CDR3 consists of 17 residues. CDR3 bases: TGTGCCAGCAGCGTAGCGGCGGGAGGGCCGGGGGGAAACATTCAGTACTTC. Protein: CASSVAAGGPGGNIQYF.

This clone is a singleton in its sample. V is TRBV30 and J is TRBJ2-3; TRBD1 matches at 8 bases. V was pared by 7 bases and J by 0 bases, with 3 bases of the junction left unmatched. Per the germline V gene, CDR1 is GTSNPN and CDR2 is SVGIG (reference sequence). The CDR3 consists of 13 residues. In DNA form, the CDR3 reads TGTGCCTACCGGGACAGGAGCACAGATACGCAGTATTTT. Its protein is CAYRDRSTDTQYF. Based on the CDR3 plus reference TRBV30 and TRBJ2-3, the full variable domain is SQTIHQWPATLVQPVGSPLSLECTVEGTSNPNLYWYRQAAGRGLQLLFYSVGIGQISSEVPQNLSASRPQDRQFILSSKKLLLSDSGFYLCAYRDRSTDTQYFGPGTRLTVL.

The chain's CDR3 is CASSGLGPVDTQYF. The CDR3 nucleotides are TGTGCCAGCAGTGGCCTGGGGCCGGTAGATACGCAGTATTTT. V gene TRBV28 combines with J gene TRBJ2-3; D is possibly TRBD1 (5 bases). The V gene's germline CDR1 is MDHEN and CDR2 SYDVKM. The germline V and J ends were trimmed by 5 bases and 5 bases, with 14 bases remaining between them. The CDR3 contains 14 residues. The whole variable domain, remainder taken from reference TRBV28 and TRBJ2-3, is DVKVTQSSRYLVKRTGEKVFLECVQDMDHENMFWYRQDPGLGLRLIYFSYDVKMKEKGDIPEGYSVSREKKERFSLILESASTNQTSMYLCASSGLGPVDTQYFGPGTRLTVL.

V is TRBV19 and J is TRBJ2-5; 11 bases are shared with TRBD1. V lost 4 bases to trimming and J lost 2 bases; unmatched junction nucleotides: 3. Germline V gene sequence: CDR1 LNHDA, CDR2 SQIVND (reference sequence). The CDR3 is made up of 15 amino acids. CDR3 region: CASSRGDRGQETQYF. In nucleotides, the CDR3 is TGTGCCAGTAGTAGGGGGGACAGGGGGCAAGAGACCCAGTACTTC.

The genes are TRBV4-1 and TRBJ1-1; the D gene is possibly TRBD1 (6 bases). Per the germline V gene, CDR1 is MGHRA and CDR2 is YSYEKL. The CDR3 is 14 residues long. The V end was cut by 3 bases, the J end by 3 bases, with 11 bases between. Written as DNA, the CDR3 is TGCGCCAGCAGCCAGACCCGACAGGACACTGAAGCTTTCTTT. Translating it yields CASSQTRQDTEAFF.

The rearrangement links TRBV10-3 to TRBJ2-3; the match to TRBD2 covers 10 bases. The CDR3 has 15 residues. From germline, CDR1 is ENHRY and CDR2 SYGVKD. The V and J ends lost 3 bases and 4 bases, in that order; junction bases with no gene match: 4. The CDR3 sequence: CAISDSGRVSDTQYF. The CDR3 nucleotides read TGTGCCATCAGTGACAGCGGGAGGGTTTCAGATACGCAGTATTTT.

The CDR3 DNA is TGTGCCAGCAGCCCAGCGGGAGGGCCCTATGAGCAGTTCTTC. Its translation is CASSPAGGPYEQFF. The chain couples TRBV3-1 (or the pseudogene TRBV3-2) to TRBJ2-1; 10 positions agree with TRBD2. This CDR3 comprises 14 residues. CDR1 is LGHDT, CDR2 YNNKEL, per germline (reference sequence). V shed 4 bases, J shed 8 bases, and the junction held 5 bases outside the gene matches.

The genes are TRBV5-1 and TRBJ2-5; TRBD2 is a possible D gene (5 bases). This CDR3 region has 15 residues. Germline CDR1 is SGHRS and CDR2 is YFSETQ. The V end lost 1 base, the J end lost 4 bases, and 14 bases lay between the germline ends. The CDR3 sequence: CASSLRSTGGETQYF. CDR3 coding DNA: TGCGCCAGCAGCTTGCGGTCCACCGGAGGAGAGACCCAGTACTTC.

The J gene is TRBJ1-5, the V gene TRBV19; D perhaps matches TRBD1 (5 bases). Germline V CDR1 and CDR2: LNHDA, SQIVND (reference sequence). Trimming pared 8 bases from V and 7 bases from J, leaving 15 bases between. This CDR3 has 13 amino acids. The CDR3 sequence: CASAGRVGQPQHF. The CDR3 DNA is TGTGCCAGTGCCGGCAGGGTTGGACAGCCCCAGCATTTT.

The V call is TRBV6-1, the J call TRBJ2-7; the D is unclear. V was trimmed by 0 bases and J by 3 bases, leaving 9 bases between them. The CDR3 is 14 amino acids. In germline, CDR1 is MNHNS, CDR2 SASEGT. The DNA for the CDR3 is TGTGCCAGCAGTGAAGCGCGAAACAGCTACGAGCAGTACTTC. Its protein product is CASSEARNSYEQYF.

The gene calls are TRBV29-1 and TRBJ2-7, with D maybe TRBD1 (5 bases). V gave up 7 bases and J gave up 0 bases, with 16 bases separating them. Germline CDR1 and CDR2: SQVTM and ANQGSEA. The length of the CDR3 is 14 residues. For the CDR3, the DNA is TGCAGCGCAAGGGGTCGACAGAGCTCCTACGAGCAGTACTTC. Translated, it gives CSARGRQSSYEQYF.

The chain employs TRBV9 and TRBJ2-1; 7 positions agree with TRBD1. Trimming removed 4 bases from V and 0 bases from J; junction bases left unmatched: 7. Germline loops: CDR1 SGDLS, CDR2 YYNGEE. The length of the CDR3 is 16 residues. In DNA form, the CDR3 reads TGTGCCAGCAGCTTCGGGACAGATAGCTCCTACAATGAGCAGTTCTTC. Translated: CASSFGTDSSYNEQFF.

The chain combines TRBV10-3 with TRBJ2-1; 9 positions agree with TRBD2. This CDR3 has 15 amino acids. The J segment lost 8 bases and the V segment lost 3 bases, leaving 8 bases of the junction unmatched. Germline V CDR1 and CDR2: ENHRY, SYGVKD. CDR3 sequence: CAISDGGRAFDEQFF. CDR3 nucleotides: TGTGCCATCAGTGACGGCGGGAGGGCCTTTGATGAGCAGTTCTTC.

The CDR3, as DNA: TGCGCCAGCAGCTTGGGGCAGGGGGCCCCCAACTACAATGAGCAGTTCTTC. Amino acid sequence: CASSLGQGAPNYNEQFF. V gene TRBV5-1 combines with J gene TRBJ2-1, with 8 bases lining up with TRBD1. CDR3 length: 17 residues. Looked up from germline, CDR1 is SGHRS and CDR2 is YFSETQ. The junction had 8 bases not matched to a gene; V was cut back by 0 bases and J by 3 bases.

The J gene is TRBJ2-3, the V gene TRBV11-2; D ambiguous. CDR3 length: 13 residues. The V end was cut by 5 bases, the J end by 4 bases, with 10 bases between. Germline CDR1 is SGHAT and CDR2 is FQNNGV. CDR3 sequence: CASSPAFPDTQYF. In nucleotides, the CDR3 is TGTGCCAGCAGCCCAGCGTTTCCAGATACGCAGTATTTT.

V usage is TRBV19 and J usage is TRBJ2-3; 12 bases align to TRBD1. CDR3 length: 15 amino acids. The V and J ends lost 4 bases and 5 bases, in that order; junction bases with no gene match: 4. CDR1 and CDR2 (germline): LNHDA, SQIVND (reference sequence). The CDR3 region has the DNA TGTGCCAGTAGTAGGGACAGGGGGCATGAAGATACGCAGTATTTT. This translates into CASSRDRGHEDTQYF.

The rearrangement links TRBV5-1 to TRBJ2-7; 14 bases map to TRBD2. With 4 bases clipped from V and 4 bases from J, the junction kept 4 bases outside the gene matches. CDR1 SGHRS and CDR2 YFSETQ come from the germline V gene. This CDR3 has 15 amino acids. The CDR3 nucleotides are TGCGCCAGCAGCGCCCGACTAGCGGGAGGGTACGAGCAGTACTTC. This translates into CASSARLAGGYEQYF.

This chain uses TRBV27 with TRBJ2-7; D may be TRBD2 (6 bases). This CDR3 comprises 14 residues. CDR1 is MNHEY and CDR2 is SMNVEV in the germline V gene (reference sequence). Trimming removed 3 bases at V and 5 bases at J, with 14 bases between. Here the CDR3 DNA reads TGTGCCAGCAGTTTCGAGACTAGACCCCACGAGCAGTACTTC. Amino acid sequence: CASSFETRPHEQYF.

V and J are TRBV24-1 and TRBJ2-1; TRBD2 might be the D (6 bases). The CDR3 extends over 16 amino acids. Germline CDR1 is KGHDR and CDR2 is SFDVKD. The ends were cut back, 1 base at V and 0 bases at J, with 9 bases in the middle. CDR3 sequence reads: CATSDLDGSSYNEQFF. CDR3 DNA: TGTGCCACCAGTGATTTAGACGGGAGCTCCTACAATGAGCAGTTCTTC.

The V and J genes are TRBV28 and TRBJ1-4, with TRBD1 identical over 8 bases. The germline V gene has CDR1 MDHEN and CDR2 SYDVKM. J lost 8 bases, V lost 10 bases, and 12 bases had no gene match. There are 14 residues in the CDR3. CDR3: CATQGARGWEKLFF. Written as DNA, the CDR3 is TGTGCCACCCAGGGGGCGCGGGGATGGGAAAAACTGTTTTTT.

V and J are TRBV7-9 and TRBJ1-1; the D gene is possibly TRBD1 (6 bases). V was shortened by 5 bases and J by 5 bases, with 15 bases between the two germline ends. Germline V gene lookup returns CDR1 SEHNR and CDR2 FQNEAQ (reference sequence). The CDR3 has 14 amino acids. The CDR3: CASSPQGLGTEAFF. The CDR3 DNA sequence: TGTGCCAGCAGCCCACAGGGTCTCGGAACTGAAGCTTTCTTT.

The chain recombines TRBV15 with TRBJ2-6; D uncertain. This CDR3 contains 19 residues. V lost 1 base and J lost 0, with 16 bases in between. Germline lookup yields CDR1 LNHNV and CDR2 YYDKDF (reference sequence). DNA of the CDR3: TGTGCCACCAGCAGAGGGCCGAGACCGACAATCTCTGGGGCCAACGTCCTGACTTTC. Protein: CATSRGPRPTISGANVLTF.

This clone was observed a handful of times. This chain joins TRBV4-2 and TRBJ2-1; TRBD2 agrees at 7 bases. With V trimmed by 0 bases and J by 9 bases, 14 bases remained unmatched. This CDR3 comprises 17 residues. Germline V gene sequence: CDR1 LGHNA, CDR2 YNFKEQ. The CDR3 is CASSQDNLGGSGGEQFF. CDR3 DNA: TGTGCCAGCAGCCAAGACAATTTGGGCGGGAGCGGCGGTGAGCAGTTCTTC.

The J gene is TRBJ2-2, the V gene TRBV18, with a weak D call TRBD1 (6 bases). The V end lost 3 bases, the J end lost 8 bases, and 22 bases lay between the germline ends. CDR3 length equals 17 residues. Germline V gene lookup returns CDR1 KGHSH and CDR2 LQKENI. DNA of the CDR3: TGTGCCAGCTCACCGAGTGAGGCCGGGACACCCGGAGGGGAGCTGTTTTTT. It is translated as CASSPSEAGTPGGELFF. The complete variable domain, with remaining parts taken from reference TRBV18 and TRBJ2-2, reads NAGVMQNPRHLVRRRGQEARLRCSPMKGHSHVYWYRQLPEEGLKFMVYLQKENIIDESGMPKERFSAEFPKEGPSILRIQQVVRGDSAAYFCASSPSEAGTPGGELFFGEGSRLTVL.

V is TRBV28 and J is TRBJ1-2; D uncertain. Germline CDR1 and CDR2: MDHEN and SYDVKM. V lost 7 bases to trimming and J lost 7 bases, with 13 bases between them. The CDR3 totals 12 residues. The CDR3 sequence: CASTSGVSGYTF. CDR3 coding DNA: TGTGCCAGCACCTCGGGAGTTAGTGGCTACACCTTC.

The chain uses TRBV19 and TRBJ2-1, with TRBD2 matching 11 bases. CDR3 size: 17 residues. CDR1 and CDR2 (germline): LNHDA, SQIVND (reference sequence). Losses at the gene ends were 0 bases for V and 4 bases for J; bases not matched to a gene: 5. The CDR3 DNA follows: TGTGCCAGTAGTATAGATGCGGGACTAGCGGAGTACAATGAGCAGTTCTTC. It codes for CASSIDAGLAEYNEQFF.

The chain recombines TRBV5-1 with TRBJ1-5, with D tentatively TRBD1 (5 bases). Trimming pared 4 bases from V and 3 bases from J, leaving 14 bases between. The germline V gene encodes CDR1 SGHRS and CDR2 YFSETQ. The CDR3 totals 15 residues. The CDR3 region has the DNA TGCGCCAGCAGCCCCGGGGGGGATACCAATCAGCCCCAGCATTTT. It encodes CASSPGGDTNQPQHF.